This TCR beta chain derives from a study of blood T cell repertoires in COVID-19. Study information: Whether acute or convalescent, the COVID-19 samples came from the United States, Italy and Spain. T cells, B-cell-depleted T cells, or PBMCs supplied cDNA or gDNA.

Participants' own reports of clinical history determined their cohort assignment. Germline CDR1 reads MRHNA; CDR2 reads SNTAGT. The CDR3 runs 15 residues. Germline trimming cut 0 bases from V and 8 bases from J; bases unmatched to any gene: 9. Original handling: Scientists estimated how many nucleated cells there were by amplifying reference gene primers. Using immunoSEQ multiplex PCR, the repertoire was profiled, and TCRdb retains in-frame clones only, with some absent. That table furnishes V, J and clone size, whereas the DNA furnished D and trimming. The sample includes about 200,000 clones, approximately 89% of them seen just once.

Sequences were obtained from PBMCs or T cells enriched from blood (not recorded which). The receptor was isolated from a woman aged 25 to 39 with acute COVID-19. This chain uses TRBV6-4 with TRBJ1-2, with 7 bases lining up with TRBD1. The CDR3: CASSDSDTGVMGYTF. The DNA of the CDR3 is TGTGCCAGCAGTGACTCGGACACAGGGGTGATGGGCTACACCTTC.